One and the same sample provided the 17 T cell receptor beta chains below, sequenced in a study of T-cell reconstitution after alpha-beta-depleted transplantation in children. Construction of the TCRbeta library involved unique molecular identifiers. TCRdb reprocessed the PCR reads with MiXCR, giving one entry per CDR3 protein. Counted here are under 850,000 distinct CDR3 sequences, around 13% occurring once; the ten biggest clones make up 0.79%. This material consisted of PBMCs, taken before TCRalphabeta/CD19-depleted stem cell transplant. The receptors were gathered from a girl aged 2 to 10 with congenital amegakaryocytic thrombocytopenia, due to receive a stem cell transplant.

In its sample, this clonotype was seen many times. V is TRBV20-1 and J is TRBJ2-2, with 10 bases identical to TRBD2. V lost 6 bases, J lost 3 bases, and 7 bases stayed unmatched. This CDR3 contains 15 residues. In germline, CDR1 is DFQATT, CDR2 SNEGSKA (reference sequence). The CDR3 loop reads CSAKLAGRDTGELFF. The CDR3 nucleotides read TGCAGTGCGAAACTAGCGGGACGAGACACCGGGGAGCTGTTTTTT.

This clonotype was counted ten times or more. V usage is TRBV9 and J usage is TRBJ2-7; D is perhaps TRBD1 (5 bases). Trimming took 4 bases from V and 3 from J, leaving 14 bases between them. CDR3 length: 14 amino acids. The germline CDR1 and CDR2 sequences are SGDLS and YYNGEE. CDR3 DNA sequence: TGTGCCAGCAGCCCTGAGACAGCTAGCTACGAGCAGTACTTC. Encoded protein: CASSPETASYEQYF. Using reference TRBV9 and TRBJ2-7 for the parts outside the CDR3, the full variable domain is DSGVTQTPKHLITATGQRVTLRCSPRSGDLSVYWYQQSLDQGLQFLIQYYNGEERAKGNILERFSAQQFPDLHSELNLSSLELGDSALYFCASSPETASYEQYFGPGTRLTVT.

To note about this clonotype: A much larger clone lies a single base off, so this may be a read error. The genes are TRBV12-3 or TRBV12-4 and TRBJ2-1; weak D call: TRBD2 (5 bases). The CDR3 has 13 residues. CDR3 DNA sequence: TGTGCCATCAGTTCCCCCAAGGGAGTTGAGCAGTTCTTC. Translated: CAISSPKGVEQFF.

The table lists this clonotype with many counts. The V call is TRBV6-1, the J call TRBJ1-4; the D is unclear. V shed 5 bases and J shed 9 bases, with 16 bases lying between them. The CDR3 sequence is 14 residues long. CDR1 MNHNS and CDR2 SASEGT come from the germline V gene. The DNA for the CDR3 is TGTGCCAGCAGTCAAGAGGCATACCAGAAAAAACTGTTTTTT. Translated, it gives CASSQEAYQKKLFF.

The rearrangement links TRBV7-2 to TRBJ1-1; D is ambiguous. V was clipped by 3 bases and J by 7 bases, with 9 bases between them. This CDR3 is built from 12 residues. Germline V CDR1 and CDR2: SGHTA, FQGNSA. For the CDR3, the DNA is TGTGCCAGCAGCTTTCAGATGTATGAAGCTTTCTTT. Translated, it gives CASSFQMYEAFF.

The table lists this clonotype with many counts. V is TRBV5-1 and J is TRBJ2-7, with D possibly matching TRBD1 (6 bases). Germline-derived CDR1 and CDR2 are SGHRS and YFSETQ. This CDR3 is built from 21 residues. Trimming took 0 bases from V and 4 from J, leaving 32 bases between them. The CDR3 nucleotides read TGCGCCAGCAGCTTGGCCGGGCCTAGGACAGCTAATCGAGGAAAGAATTACGAGCAGTACTTC. Translated: CASSLAGPRTANRGKNYEQYF. The variable domain in full, with the rest retrieved from reference TRBV5-1 and TRBJ2-7, is KAGVTQTPRYLIKTRGQQVTLSCSPISGHRSVSWYQQTPGQGLQFLFEYFSETQRNKGNFPGRFSGRQFSNSRSEMNVSTLELGDSALYLCASSLAGPRTANRGKNYEQYFGPGTRLTVT.

In this sample, this clonotype turned up many times. V and J are TRBV9 and TRBJ1-5; 9 bases agree with TRBD1. The CDR3 totals 14 residues. Germline values: CDR1 SGDLS, CDR2 YYNGEE. Trimming at V came to 1 base and at J to 6 bases, leaving 2 bases not matched to a gene. Written as DNA, the CDR3 is TGTGCCAGCAGCGTAACAGGGGGCGGTCAGCCCCAGCATTTT. It encodes CASSVTGGGQPQHF.

In the case of this clonotype: One base away lies a much larger clone, so this may be a sequencing read error. V usage is TRBV20-1 and J usage is TRBJ2-1; 10 bases agree with TRBD2. The CDR3 covers 14 residues. The germline V gene encodes CDR1 DFQATT and CDR2 SNEGSKA (reference sequence). The ends lost 5 bases at V and 8 bases at J; junction bases unmatched: 9. DNA for the CDR3: TGCAGTGCTCGTCCGTCTAGCGGGAGCTATGAGCAGTTCTTC. Its protein product is CSARPSSGSYEQFF.

The sample holds many counts of this clonotype. The V and J genes are TRBV29-1 and TRBJ2-5; no firm D call. Germline CDR1 SQVTM, CDR2 ANQGSEA. CDR3 length: 10 residues. V was clipped by 4 bases and J by 4 bases, with 4 bases between them. The CDR3 DNA sequence: TGCAGCGTTGGCTTAGAGACCCAGTACTTC. Translation gives CSVGLETQYF. The entire variable domain, with the rest obtained from reference TRBV29-1 and TRBJ2-5, is as follows: SAVISQKPSRDICQRGTSLTIQCQVDSQVTMMFWYRQQPGQSLTLIATANQGSEATYESGFVIDKFPISRPNLTFSTLTVSNMSPEDSSIYLCSVGLETQYFGPGTRLLVL.

This clonotype occurred a few times. The chain joins TRBV11-2 to TRBJ1-2, with TRBD1 matching over 8 bases. CDR3 size: 14 residues. After removal of 4 bases from V and 8 bases from J, the junction contained 9 bases not matched to a gene. The germline gives CDR1 SGHAT, CDR2 FQNNGV. The CDR3 DNA is TGTGCCAGCAGCTCTATCAGGGGGCCTGAGGGCTACACCTTC. This encodes CASSSIRGPEGYTF.

This clonotype has ten or more counts. This chain joins TRBV12-3 or TRBV12-4 and TRBJ2-1, with 12 bases aligning to TRBD2. Trimming took 5 bases from V and 5 from J; bases not matched to a gene: 4. The CDR3 length is 15 residues. The CDR3 nucleotides read TGTGCCAGCAGTGTGGCTAGCGGGAGGGACAATGAGCAGTTCTTC. Its translation: CASSVASGRDNEQFF.

V is TRBV5-1 and J is TRBJ2-4; perhaps TRBD1 as D (5 bases). V was trimmed by 2 bases and J by 9 bases, leaving 15 bases between them. Germline CDR1 is SGHRS and CDR2 is YFSETQ. This CDR3 has 14 residues. The CDR3 is CASSLDSLSFIQYF. For the CDR3, the DNA is TGCGCCAGCAGCTTAGACAGTCTGTCATTCATTCAGTACTTC.

This clonotype was observed many times. The genes are TRBV5-1 and TRBJ2-1; D gene uncertain. Trimming stripped 0 bases from V and 5 bases from J, with 9 bases between. Germline CDR1 reads SGHRS; CDR2 reads YFSETQ. The CDR3 runs 14 residues. The CDR3 bases are TGCGCCAGCAGCTTGGTTCGTGGGGACAATGAGCAGTTCTTC. Translation: CASSLVRGDNEQFF.

This clonotype was seen a few times. The chain carries TRBV9 and TRBJ1-5, with a possible D match to TRBD1 (5 bases). Between the trimmed V and J ends, which lost 3 bases and 3 bases, there was a span of 10 bases. Germline CDR1 is SGDLS and CDR2 is YYNGEE. The CDR3 is 14 residues long. As DNA, the CDR3 is TGTGCCAGCAGCGGCGACAGATCCAATCAGCCCCAGCATTTT. Translating gives CASSGDRSNQPQHF.

This clonotype was detected many times. CDR3 residues: CASSLIAGETGELFF. CDR3 coding DNA: TGTGCCAGCAGCTTAATTGCCGGGGAAACCGGGGAGCTGTTTTTT. The V call is TRBV7-3, the J call TRBJ2-2; a weak D match, TRBD2 (5 bases). Germline V gene data show CDR1 as SGHTA and CDR2 as FQGTGA. V was cut by 1 base and J by 5 bases, with 11 bases left in between. The CDR3 is 15 amino acids.

V and J are TRBV20-1 and TRBJ2-5; D unresolved. The length of the CDR3 is 15 residues. The V end was cut by 4 bases, the J end by 5 bases, with 20 bases between. CDR1 is DFQATT and CDR2 is SNEGSKA in the germline V gene (reference sequence). DNA of the CDR3: TGCAGTGCTACTAGGGCCCTGGTGTTCGGGGAGACCCAGTACTTC. It yields the protein CSATRALVFGETQYF.

This rearrangement joins TRBV7-8 to TRBJ2-5, with TRBD2 matching 9 bases. The CDR3 length is 16 residues. Germline V gene lookup returns CDR1 SGHVS and CDR2 FQNEAQ. Germline trimming cut 4 bases from V and 5 bases from J; bases unmatched to any gene: 11. CDR3 DNA sequence: TGTGCCAGCAGCTCCCGCCCTCTAGCGGGACGGGAGACCCAGTACTTC. This sequence encodes CASSSRPLAGRETQYF.